The entry below gives a single T cell receptor beta chain sequence along with its context. The antigen is unknown. The data stem from a study of siplizumab effects on memory and regulatory T cells. CDR3 length: 11 amino acids. Here immunoSEQ multiplex PCR was the method, and the copy in TCRdb shows in-frame clones only, minus some. The sample shows approximately 92,000 clones, over 90% of them seen only once. Study-wide findings and caveats: Greater diversity than memory cells seemed evident in naive T cells, which also appeared to be major alloresponse contributors. Phenotypic classification as naive or memory proved unattainable for roughly 80-96% of proliferating CD4+ or CD8+ clones.

The receptor was derived from a human donor in good health. The genes are TRBV12-2 and TRBJ2-7; the table's D call, TRBD1, has no DNA check behind it. TRBV12-2 is annotated as a pseudogene. Material: non-Treg CD4+ T cells sorted from blood. The CDR3 nucleotides are TGTGCAAGTCGCCAGTACCACGAGCAGTACTTC. It yields the protein CASRQYHEQYF.